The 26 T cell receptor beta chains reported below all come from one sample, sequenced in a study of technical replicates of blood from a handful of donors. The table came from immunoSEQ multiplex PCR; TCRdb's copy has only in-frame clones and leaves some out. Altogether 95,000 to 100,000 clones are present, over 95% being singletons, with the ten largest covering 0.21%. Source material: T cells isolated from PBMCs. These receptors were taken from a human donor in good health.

The CDR3 DNA reads TGCGCCAGCAGCCTCTTCGGGACAGTCCCGACGGAGGAGCAGTTCTTC. Translation: CASSLFGTVPTEEQFF. The chain employs TRBV4-1 and TRBJ2-1; 7 bases fit TRBD1. J gave up 10 bases and V 4 bases, and 16 bases lay outside the gene matches. The CDR3 has 16 amino acids. Germline values: CDR1 MGHRA, CDR2 YSYEKL.

The CDR3 is CASSLGDSYNQPQHF. The CDR3, as DNA: TGTGCCAGCAGTTTGGGGGACAGCTATAATCAGCCCCAGCATTTT. The rearrangement uses TRBV28 and TRBJ1-5; 7 nucleotides line up with TRBD1. The CDR3 extends over 15 amino acids. Trimming at V came to 3 bases and at J to 4 bases, leaving 6 bases not matched to a gene. Germline assignment: CDR1 MDHEN and CDR2 SYDVKM.

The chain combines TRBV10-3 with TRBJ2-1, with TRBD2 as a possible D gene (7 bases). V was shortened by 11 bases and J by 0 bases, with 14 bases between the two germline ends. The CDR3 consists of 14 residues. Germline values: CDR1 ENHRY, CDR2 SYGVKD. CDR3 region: CASEGGSSYNEQFF. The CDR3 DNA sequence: TGTGCCTCGGAGGGGGGGAGCTCCTACAATGAGCAGTTCTTC.

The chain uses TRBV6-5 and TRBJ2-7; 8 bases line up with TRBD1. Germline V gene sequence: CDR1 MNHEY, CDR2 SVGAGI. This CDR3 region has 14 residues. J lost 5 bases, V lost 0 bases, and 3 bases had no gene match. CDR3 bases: TGTGCCAGCAGTTACTCGACGACAGGGGACGAGCAGTACTTC. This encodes CASSYSTTGDEQYF.

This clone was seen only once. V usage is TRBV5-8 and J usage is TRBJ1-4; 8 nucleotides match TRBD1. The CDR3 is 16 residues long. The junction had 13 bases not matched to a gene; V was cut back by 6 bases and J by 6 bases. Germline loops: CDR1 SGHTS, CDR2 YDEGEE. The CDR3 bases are TGTGCCAGCATCCGTCCCAGGGGGCGAGACGATGAAAAACTGTTTTTT. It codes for CASIRPRGRDDEKLFF.

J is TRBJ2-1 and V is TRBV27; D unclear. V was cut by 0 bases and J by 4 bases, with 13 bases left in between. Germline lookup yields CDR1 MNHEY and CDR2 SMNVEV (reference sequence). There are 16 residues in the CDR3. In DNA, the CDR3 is TGTGCCAGCAGTTTATCAATGGAAGCGTGGTACAATGAGCAGTTCTTC. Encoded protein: CASSLSMEAWYNEQFF.

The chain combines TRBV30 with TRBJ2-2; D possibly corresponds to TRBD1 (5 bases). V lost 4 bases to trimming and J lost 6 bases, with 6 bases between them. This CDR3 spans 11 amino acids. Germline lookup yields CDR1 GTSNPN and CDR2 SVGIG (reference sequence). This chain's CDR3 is CAWKGSGELFF. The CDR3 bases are TGTGCCTGGAAGGGGTCCGGGGAGCTGTTTTTT.

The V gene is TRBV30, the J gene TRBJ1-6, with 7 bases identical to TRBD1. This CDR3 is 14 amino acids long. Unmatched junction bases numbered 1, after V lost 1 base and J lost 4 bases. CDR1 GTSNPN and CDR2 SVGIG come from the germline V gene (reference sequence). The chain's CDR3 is CAWSEQGYNSPLHF. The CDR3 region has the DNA TGTGCCTGGAGTGAACAGGGGTATAATTCACCCCTCCACTTT.

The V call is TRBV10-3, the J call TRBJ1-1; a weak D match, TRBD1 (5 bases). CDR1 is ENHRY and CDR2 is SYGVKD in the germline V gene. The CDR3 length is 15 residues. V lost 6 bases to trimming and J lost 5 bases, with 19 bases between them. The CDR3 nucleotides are TGTGCCATCAGACTGACAGACTCCATTGGGACTGAAGCTTTCTTT. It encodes CAIRLTDSIGTEAFF.

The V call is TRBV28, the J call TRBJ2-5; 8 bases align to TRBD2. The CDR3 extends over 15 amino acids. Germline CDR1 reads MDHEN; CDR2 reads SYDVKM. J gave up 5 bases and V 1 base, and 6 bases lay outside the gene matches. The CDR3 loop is CASSLSGGGGETQYF. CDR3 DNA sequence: TGTGCCAGCAGTTTATCCGGGGGCGGGGGGGAGACCCAGTACTTC.

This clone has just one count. CDR3 DNA: TGTGCCAGCAGTCCCCTGGAGACAGTTTATGGCTACACCTTC. Amino acid sequence: CASSPLETVYGYTF. J is TRBJ1-2 and V is TRBV28; TRBD1 might be the D (5 bases). CDR3 length equals 14 residues. Per germline, CDR1 MDHEN and CDR2 SYDVKM. Between the trimmed V and J ends, which lost 5 bases and 5 bases, there was a span of 15 bases.

The CDR3: CASSLEGGFPTLSYGYTF. Here the CDR3 DNA reads TGTGCCAGCAGCTTAGAGGGGGGGTTTCCGACGCTGTCCTATGGCTACACCTTC. This chain joins TRBV7-2 and TRBJ1-2; D possibly corresponds to TRBD1 (6 bases). The CDR3 contains 18 residues. V lost 1 base and J lost 4, with 22 bases in between. Germline V CDR1 and CDR2: SGHTA, FQGNSA. Full variable domain (outside the CDR3, taken from reference TRBV7-2 and TRBJ1-2): GAGVSQSPSNKVTEKGKDVELRCDPISGHTALYWYRQSLGQGLEFLIYFQGNSAPDKSGLPSDRFSAERTGGSVSTLTIQRTQQEDSAVYLCASSLEGGFPTLSYGYTFGSGTRLTVV.

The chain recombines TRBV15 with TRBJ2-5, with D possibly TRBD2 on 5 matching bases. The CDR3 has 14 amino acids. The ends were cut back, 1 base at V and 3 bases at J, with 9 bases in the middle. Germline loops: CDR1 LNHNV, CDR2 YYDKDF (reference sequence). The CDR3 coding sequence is TGTGCCACCAGCAGAGGAGGGCTCAAAGAGACCCAGTACTTC. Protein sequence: CATSRGGLKETQYF.

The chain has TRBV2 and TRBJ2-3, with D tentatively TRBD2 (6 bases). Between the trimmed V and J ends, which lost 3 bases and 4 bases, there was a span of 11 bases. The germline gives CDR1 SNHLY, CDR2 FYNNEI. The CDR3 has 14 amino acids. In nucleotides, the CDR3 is TGTGCCAGCAGTGACACTAGCTTCGCAGATACGCAGTATTTT. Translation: CASSDTSFADTQYF.

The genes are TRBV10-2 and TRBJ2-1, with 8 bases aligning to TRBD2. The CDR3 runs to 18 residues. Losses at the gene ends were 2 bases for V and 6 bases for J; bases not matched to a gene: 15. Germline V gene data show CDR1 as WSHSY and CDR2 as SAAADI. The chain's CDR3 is CASSEPLNSGGLSNEQFF. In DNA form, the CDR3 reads TGCGCCAGCAGTGAGCCCCTCAATTCGGGGGGGCTCTCCAATGAGCAGTTCTTC.

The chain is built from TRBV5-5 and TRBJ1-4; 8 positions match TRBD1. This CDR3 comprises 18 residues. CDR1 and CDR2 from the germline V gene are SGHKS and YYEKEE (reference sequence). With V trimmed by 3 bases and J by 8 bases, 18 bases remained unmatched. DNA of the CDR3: TGTGCCAGCAGCTATCCCCACGCCTGGGGGACAGGTGGCGAAAAACTGTTTTTT. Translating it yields CASSYPHAWGTGGEKLFF.

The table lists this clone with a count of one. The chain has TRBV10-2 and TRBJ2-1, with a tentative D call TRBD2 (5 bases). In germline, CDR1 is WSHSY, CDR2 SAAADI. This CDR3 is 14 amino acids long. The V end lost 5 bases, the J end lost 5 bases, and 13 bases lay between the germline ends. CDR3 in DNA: TGCGCCAGCAGTACAGCGGACCGGCACAATGAGCAGTTCTTC. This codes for CASSTADRHNEQFF.

CDR3: CASSRYLAGPDNEQFF. In DNA, the CDR3 is TGTGCCAGCAGTCGCTACCTAGCGGGACCCGACAATGAGCAGTTCTTC. The V and J genes are TRBV2 and TRBJ2-1; 9 nucleotides align to TRBD2. The CDR3 is 16 amino acids. J lost 5 bases, V lost 5 bases, and 10 bases had no gene match. Germline lookup yields CDR1 SNHLY and CDR2 FYNNEI. The variable domain in full, completed from reference TRBV2 and TRBJ2-1, reads EPEVTQTPSHQVTQMGQEVILRCVPISNHLYFYWYRQILGQKVEFLVSFYNNEISEKSEIFDDQFSVERPDGSNFTLKIRSTKLEDSAMYFCASSRYLAGPDNEQFFGPGTRLTVL.

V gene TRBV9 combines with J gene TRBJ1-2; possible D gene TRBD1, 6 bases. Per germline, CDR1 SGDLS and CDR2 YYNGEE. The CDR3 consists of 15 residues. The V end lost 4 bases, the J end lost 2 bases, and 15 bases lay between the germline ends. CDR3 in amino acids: CASSRDRDTNYGYTF. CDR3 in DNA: TGTGCCAGCAGCCGAGACCGGGACACCAACTATGGCTACACCTTC.

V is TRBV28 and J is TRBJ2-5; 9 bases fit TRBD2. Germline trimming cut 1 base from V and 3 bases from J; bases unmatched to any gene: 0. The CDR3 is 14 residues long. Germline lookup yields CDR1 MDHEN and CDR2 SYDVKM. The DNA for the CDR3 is TGTGCCAGCAGTTTATTAGCGGGAGAAGAGACCCAGTACTTC. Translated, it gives CASSLLAGEETQYF.

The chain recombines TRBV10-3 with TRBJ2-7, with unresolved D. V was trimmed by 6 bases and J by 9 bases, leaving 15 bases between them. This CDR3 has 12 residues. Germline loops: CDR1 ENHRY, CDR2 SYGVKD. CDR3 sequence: CAIRGDVPGQYF. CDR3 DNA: TGTGCCATCAGAGGAGACGTTCCGGGGCAGTACTTC.

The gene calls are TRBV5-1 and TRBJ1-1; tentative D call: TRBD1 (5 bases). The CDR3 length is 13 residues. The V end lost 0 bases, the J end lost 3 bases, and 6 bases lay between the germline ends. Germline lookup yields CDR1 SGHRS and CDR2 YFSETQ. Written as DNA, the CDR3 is TGCGCCAGCAGCTTGGCAGGGTACACTGAAGCTTTCTTT. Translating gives CASSLAGYTEAFF.

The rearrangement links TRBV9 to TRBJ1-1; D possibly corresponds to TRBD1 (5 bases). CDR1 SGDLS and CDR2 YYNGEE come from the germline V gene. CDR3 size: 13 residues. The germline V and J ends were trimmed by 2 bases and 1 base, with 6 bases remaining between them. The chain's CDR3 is CASSVTENTEAFF. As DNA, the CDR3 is TGTGCCAGCAGCGTGACAGAGAACACTGAAGCTTTCTTT.

The CDR3 DNA follows: TGTGCCAGCAGCGCCGGACTAGCGGGAGTAACCACAGATACGCAGTATTTT. Translating it yields CASSAGLAGVTTDTQYF. The chain joins TRBV5-4 to TRBJ2-3, with TRBD2 identical over 13 bases. With 4 bases clipped from V and 2 bases from J, the junction kept 7 bases outside the gene matches. The germline gives CDR1 SGHNT, CDR2 YYREEE (reference sequence). CDR3 length: 17 amino acids.

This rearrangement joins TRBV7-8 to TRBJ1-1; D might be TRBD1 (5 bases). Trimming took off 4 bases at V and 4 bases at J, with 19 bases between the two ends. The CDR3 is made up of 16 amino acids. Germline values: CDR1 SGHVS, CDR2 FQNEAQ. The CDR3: CASSSRGQGGTTEAFF. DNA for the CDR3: TGTGCCAGCAGCTCCCGAGGGCAGGGAGGTACCACTGAAGCTTTCTTT.

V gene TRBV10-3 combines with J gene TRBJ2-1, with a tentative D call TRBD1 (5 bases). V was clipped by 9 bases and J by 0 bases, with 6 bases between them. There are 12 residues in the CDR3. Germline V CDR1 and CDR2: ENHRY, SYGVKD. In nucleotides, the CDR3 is TGTGCCATACAGGCCTCCTACAATGAGCAGTTCTTC. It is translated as CAIQASYNEQFF.